This section outlines one T cell receptor beta chain sequence together with its context. Its antigen is undetermined. Clones were sequenced by immunoSEQ multiplex PCR, and TCRdb holds only the in-frame ones, with some missing. The table records some 70,000 clones, around 90% of them present only once. The data stem from a study of OX40 agonist ivuxolimab in advanced cancers. Study-wide context: Patients enrolled in dose escalation were diagnosed with hepatocellular carcinoma, melanoma, renal cell or head and neck cancer.

Sampling of blood occurred at baseline, cycle 4 day 1, and cycle 7 day 1. V dropped 3 bases and J dropped 2 bases, with 11 bases sitting between them. Germline CDR1 LGHNA, CDR2 YNFKEQ. The CDR3 runs 15 residues. General study findings and limits: With doses of 0.1 to 3.0 mg/kg, CD4+ and CD8+ blood T cells had undergone clonal expansion by week 6. The 0.1-3.0 mg/kg partial responders had among the lowest clonal expansion.

The clonotype was recovered from an adult with an advanced solid tumor such as melanoma, head and neck, liver or kidney cancer. The sequencing here drew on CD4+ or CD8+ T cells sorted from blood, taken in a trial of the OX40 agonist ivuxolimab. The rearrangement uses TRBV4-2 and TRBJ1-5; no clear D. The CDR3 DNA is TGTGCCAGCAGCCATGGAGCGGGTGGCAATCAGCCCCAGCATTTT. Encoded protein: CASSHGAGGNQPQHF.